This TCR beta chain was sequenced for a study of blood T cells in healthy people across ages. Primers used in a second PCR of about 6 to 12 cycles were a sample-barcoded 5' primer and a J-beta primer mix. TCRdb re-analysed the 5' RACE reads in MiXCR, keeping a single row per CDR3 protein. The profile covers roughly 500,000 distinct CDR3 sequences, with 27% appearing a single time and roughly 18% taken by the ten largest. CDR3 length: 15 residues. The germline gives CDR1 SGHTA, CDR2 FQGNSA. The TCR was taken from a woman between 65 and 79 years old in good health. Sequenced material: blood. The chain joins TRBV7-2 to TRBJ2-5, with 12 bases matching TRBD2. The end of the DNA is better explained by TRBJ2-7, so the J call may be wrong. CDR3 loop: CASSKTSGGTYEQYF. CDR3 DNA: TGTGCCAGCAGCAAGACTAGCGGGGGTACCTACGAGCAGTACTTC.